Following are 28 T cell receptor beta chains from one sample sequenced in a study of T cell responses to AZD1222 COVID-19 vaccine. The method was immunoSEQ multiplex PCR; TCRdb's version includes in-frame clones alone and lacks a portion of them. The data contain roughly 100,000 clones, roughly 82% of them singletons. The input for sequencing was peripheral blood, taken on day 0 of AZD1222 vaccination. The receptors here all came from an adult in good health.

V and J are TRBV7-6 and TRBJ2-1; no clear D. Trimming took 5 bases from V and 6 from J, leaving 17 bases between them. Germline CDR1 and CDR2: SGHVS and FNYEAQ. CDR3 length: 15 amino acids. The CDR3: CASSLGVATPNEQFF. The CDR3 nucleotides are TGTGCCAGCAGCCTCGGAGTGGCGACACCCAATGAGCAGTTCTTC.

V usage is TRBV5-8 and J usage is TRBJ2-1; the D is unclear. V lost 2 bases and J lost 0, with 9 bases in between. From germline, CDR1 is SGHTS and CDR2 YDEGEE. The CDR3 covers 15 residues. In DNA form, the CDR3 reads TGTGCCAGCAGCTTCTGGGTGGGCTCCTACAATGAGCAGTTCTTC. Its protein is CASSFWVGSYNEQFF. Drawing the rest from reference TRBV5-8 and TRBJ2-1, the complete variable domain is EAGVTQSPTHLIKTRGQQATLRCSPISGHTSVYWYQQALGLGLQFLLWYDEGEERNRGNFPPRFSGRQFPNYSSELNVNALELEDSALYLCASSFWVGSYNEQFFGPGTRLTVL.

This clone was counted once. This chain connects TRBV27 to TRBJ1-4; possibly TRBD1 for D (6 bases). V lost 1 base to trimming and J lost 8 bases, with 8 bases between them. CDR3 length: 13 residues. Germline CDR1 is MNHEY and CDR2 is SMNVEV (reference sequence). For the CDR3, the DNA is TGTGCCAGCAGTTTATGGCAGGGGGAAAAACTGTTTTTT. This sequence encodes CASSLWQGEKLFF. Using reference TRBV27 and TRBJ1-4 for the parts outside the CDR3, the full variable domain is EAQVTQNPRYLITVTGKKLTVTCSQNMNHEYMSWYRQDPGLGLRQIYYSMNVEVTDKGDVPEGYKVSRKEKRNFPLILESPSPNQTSLYFCASSLWQGEKLFFGSGTQLSVL.

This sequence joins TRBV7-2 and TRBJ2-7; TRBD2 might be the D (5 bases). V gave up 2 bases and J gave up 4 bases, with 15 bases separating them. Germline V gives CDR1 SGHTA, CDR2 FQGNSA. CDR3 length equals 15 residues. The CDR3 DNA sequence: TGTGCCAGCAGCTTAACGTGGGAGCATTCTTACGAGCAGTACTTC. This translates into CASSLTWEHSYEQYF.

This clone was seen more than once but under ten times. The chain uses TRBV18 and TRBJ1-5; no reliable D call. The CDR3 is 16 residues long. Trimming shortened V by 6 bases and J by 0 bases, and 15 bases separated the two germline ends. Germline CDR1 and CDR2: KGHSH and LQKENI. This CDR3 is CASSPTQLDSNQPQHF. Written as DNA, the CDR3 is TGTGCCAGCTCGCCTACACAGCTTGATAGCAATCAGCCCCAGCATTTT.

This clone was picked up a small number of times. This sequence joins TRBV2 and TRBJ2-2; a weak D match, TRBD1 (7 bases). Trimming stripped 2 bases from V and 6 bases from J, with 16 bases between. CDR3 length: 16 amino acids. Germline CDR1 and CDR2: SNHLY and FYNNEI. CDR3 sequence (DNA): TGTGCCAGCAGTGAAAACATTGCAGGGGGGTCCGGGGAGCTGTTTTTT. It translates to CASSENIAGGSGELFF.

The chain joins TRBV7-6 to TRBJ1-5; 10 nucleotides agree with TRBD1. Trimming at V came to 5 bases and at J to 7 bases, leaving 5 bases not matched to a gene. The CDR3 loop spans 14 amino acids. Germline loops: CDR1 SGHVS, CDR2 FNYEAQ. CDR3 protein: CASSPGTGDQPQHF. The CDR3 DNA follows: TGTGCCAGCAGCCCTGGGACAGGGGACCAGCCCCAGCATTTT.

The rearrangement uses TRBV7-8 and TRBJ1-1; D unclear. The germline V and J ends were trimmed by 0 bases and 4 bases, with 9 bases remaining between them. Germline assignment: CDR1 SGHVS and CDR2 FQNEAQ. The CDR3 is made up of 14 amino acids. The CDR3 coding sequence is TGTGCCAGCAGCTTAGCGATAGGAGTCACTGAAGCTTTCTTT. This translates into CASSLAIGVTEAFF.

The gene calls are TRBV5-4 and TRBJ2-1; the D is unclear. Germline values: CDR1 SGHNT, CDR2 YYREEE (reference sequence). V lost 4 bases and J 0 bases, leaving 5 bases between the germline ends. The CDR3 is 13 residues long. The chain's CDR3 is CASSNVSYNEQFF. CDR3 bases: TGTGCCAGCAGCAATGTCTCCTACAATGAGCAGTTCTTC.

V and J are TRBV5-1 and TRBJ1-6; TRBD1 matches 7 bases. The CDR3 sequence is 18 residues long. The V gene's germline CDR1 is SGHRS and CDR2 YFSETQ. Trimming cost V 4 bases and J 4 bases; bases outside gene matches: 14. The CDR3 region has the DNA TGCGCCAGCAGCCAGGGGGGTCTTGCCAGGGGGTATAATTCACCCCTCCACTTT. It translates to CASSQGGLARGYNSPLHF.

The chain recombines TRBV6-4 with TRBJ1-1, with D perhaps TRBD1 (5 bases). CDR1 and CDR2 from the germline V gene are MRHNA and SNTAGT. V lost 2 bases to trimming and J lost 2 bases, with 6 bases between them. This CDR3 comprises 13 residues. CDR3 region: CASSDRDNTEAFF. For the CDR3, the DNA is TGTGCCAGCAGTGACCGGGACAACACTGAAGCTTTCTTT.

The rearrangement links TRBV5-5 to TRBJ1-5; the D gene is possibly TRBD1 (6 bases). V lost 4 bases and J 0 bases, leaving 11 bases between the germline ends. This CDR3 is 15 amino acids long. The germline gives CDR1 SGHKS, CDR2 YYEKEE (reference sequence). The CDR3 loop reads CASSQGSYSNQPQHF. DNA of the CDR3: TGTGCCAGCAGCCAGGGGAGTTATAGCAATCAGCCCCAGCATTTT.

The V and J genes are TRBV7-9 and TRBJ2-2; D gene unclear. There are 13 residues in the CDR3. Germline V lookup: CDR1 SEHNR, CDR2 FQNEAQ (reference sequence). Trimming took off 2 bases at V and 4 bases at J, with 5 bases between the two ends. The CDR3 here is CASSLLLTGELFF. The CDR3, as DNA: TGTGCCAGCAGCTTACTTCTCACCGGGGAGCTGTTTTTT.

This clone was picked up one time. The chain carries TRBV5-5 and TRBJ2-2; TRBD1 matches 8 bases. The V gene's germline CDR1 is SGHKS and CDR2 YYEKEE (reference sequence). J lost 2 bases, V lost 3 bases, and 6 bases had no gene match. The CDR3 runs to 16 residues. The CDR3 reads CASSSNRGENTGELFF. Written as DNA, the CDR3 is TGTGCCAGCAGCTCTAACAGGGGGGAAAACACCGGGGAGCTGTTTTTT.

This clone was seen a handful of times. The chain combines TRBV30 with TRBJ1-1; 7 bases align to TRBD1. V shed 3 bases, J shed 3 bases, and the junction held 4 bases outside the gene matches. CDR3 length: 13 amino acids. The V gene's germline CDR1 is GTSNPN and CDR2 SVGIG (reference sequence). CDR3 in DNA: TGTGCCTGGAGGTTTACAGGGGACACTGAAGCTTTCTTT. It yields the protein CAWRFTGDTEAFF.

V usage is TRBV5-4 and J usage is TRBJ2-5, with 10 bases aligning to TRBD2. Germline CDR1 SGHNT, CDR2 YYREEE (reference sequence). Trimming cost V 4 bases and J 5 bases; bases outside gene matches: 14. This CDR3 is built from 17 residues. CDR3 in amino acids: CASSKSSGGALWETQYF. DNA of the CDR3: TGTGCCAGCAGCAAATCGAGCGGGGGGGCCTTATGGGAGACCCAGTACTTC.

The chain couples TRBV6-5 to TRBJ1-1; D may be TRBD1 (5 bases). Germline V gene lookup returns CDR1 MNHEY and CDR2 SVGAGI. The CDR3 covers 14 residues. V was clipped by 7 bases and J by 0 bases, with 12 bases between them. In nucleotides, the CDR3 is TGTGCCAGCAAACAGGAAAACATGAACACTGAAGCTTTCTTT. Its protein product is CASKQENMNTEAFF.

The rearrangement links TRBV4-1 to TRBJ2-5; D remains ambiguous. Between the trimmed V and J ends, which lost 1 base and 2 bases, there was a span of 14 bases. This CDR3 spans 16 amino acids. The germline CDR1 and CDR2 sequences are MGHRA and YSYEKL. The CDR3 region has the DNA TGCGCCAGCAGCCAAGGTTGGAGTCCCGGGCAAGAGACCCAGTACTTC. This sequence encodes CASSQGWSPGQETQYF.

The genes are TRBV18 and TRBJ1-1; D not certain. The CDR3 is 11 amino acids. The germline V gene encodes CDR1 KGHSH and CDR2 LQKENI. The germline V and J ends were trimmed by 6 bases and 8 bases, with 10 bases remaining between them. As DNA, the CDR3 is TGTGCCAGCTCCGACCGGACCGAAGCTTTCTTT. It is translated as CASSDRTEAFF.

Here the CDR3 reads CASSQITGGNYGYTF. Here the CDR3 DNA reads TGTGCCAGCAGCCAGATTACAGGGGGCAACTATGGCTACACCTTC. The rearrangement links TRBV5-8 to TRBJ1-2, with 9 bases lining up with TRBD1. In germline, CDR1 is SGHTS, CDR2 YDEGEE. CDR3 length: 15 residues. V lost 4 bases, J lost 2 bases, and 6 bases stayed unmatched.

The CDR3 DNA is TGCGCCAGCAGCTTGGGGCGTTGGGTAGCTAACTATGGCTACACCTTC. Its protein product is CASSLGRWVANYGYTF. The gene calls are TRBV5-1 and TRBJ1-2; D is unresolved. V was cut by 0 bases and J by 0 bases, with 12 bases left in between. Germline values: CDR1 SGHRS, CDR2 YFSETQ. This CDR3 comprises 16 residues.

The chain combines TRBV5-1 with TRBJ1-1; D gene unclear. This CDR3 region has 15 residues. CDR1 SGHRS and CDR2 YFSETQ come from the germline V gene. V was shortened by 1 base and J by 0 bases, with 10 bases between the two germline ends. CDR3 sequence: CASSLSGFLNTEAFF. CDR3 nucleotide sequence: TGCGCCAGCAGCTTGTCCGGATTTTTGAACACTGAAGCTTTCTTT.

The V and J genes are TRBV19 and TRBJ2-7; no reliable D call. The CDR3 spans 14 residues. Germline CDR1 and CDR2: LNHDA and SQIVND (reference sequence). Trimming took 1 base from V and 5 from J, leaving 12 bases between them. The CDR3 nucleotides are TGTGCCAGTAGTATAGGACAACCATTGGACGAGCAGTACTTC. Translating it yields CASSIGQPLDEQYF.

CDR3 bases: TGCACCAGCAGCCAAGAGGACAGGTCCCACTCCATACAGTACTTC. Translation: CTSSQEDRSHSIQYF. This chain joins TRBV1 and TRBJ2-7; TRBD1 reflects the table's D call only, with no check against the DNA. TRBV1 is assigned pseudogene status. This CDR3 is built from 15 residues.

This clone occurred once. In DNA form, the CDR3 reads TGTGCCAGCAGCTGGACGGCCAATCAGCCCCAGCATTTT. Translation: CASSWTANQPQHF. The chain carries TRBV7-2 and TRBJ1-5; D uncertain. The CDR3 runs to 13 residues. Germline lookup yields CDR1 SGHTA and CDR2 FQGNSA. V was trimmed by 4 bases and J by 3 bases, leaving 7 bases between them.

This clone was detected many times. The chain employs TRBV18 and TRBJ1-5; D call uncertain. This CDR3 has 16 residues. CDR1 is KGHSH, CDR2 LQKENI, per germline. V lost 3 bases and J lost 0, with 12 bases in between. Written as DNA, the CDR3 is TGTGCCAGCTCACCCAATCCCCCATATAGCAATCAGCCCCAGCATTTT. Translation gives CASSPNPPYSNQPQHF.

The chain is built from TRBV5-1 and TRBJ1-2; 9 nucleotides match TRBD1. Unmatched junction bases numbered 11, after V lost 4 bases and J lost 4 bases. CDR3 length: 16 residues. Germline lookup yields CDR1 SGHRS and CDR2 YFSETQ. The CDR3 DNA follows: TGCGCCAGCAGCCCCCGGACAGGGGACCGCATCTATGGCTACACCTTC. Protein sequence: CASSPRTGDRIYGYTF.

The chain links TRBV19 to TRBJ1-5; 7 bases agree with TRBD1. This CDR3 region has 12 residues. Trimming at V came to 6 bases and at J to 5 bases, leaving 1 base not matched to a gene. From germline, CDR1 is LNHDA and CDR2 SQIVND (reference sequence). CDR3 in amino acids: CASRQGHQPQHF. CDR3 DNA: TGTGCCAGTAGACAGGGGCATCAGCCCCAGCATTTT.